One sample yielded the 8 T cell receptor beta chains listed below, sequenced in a study of Ad26.COV2.S vaccination and SARS-CoV-2 variants. The treatment here: approximately 18 received Ad26.COV2.S at low or high dose, single or two shots; roughly five received placebo; per-sample allocation not given. The samples were gathered on day 63 after the first injection of vaccine or placebo. Sequencing used immunoSEQ multiplex PCR; TCRdb keeps in-frame clones, though not all of them. The sample lists around 400,000 clones, around 82% occurring once. The specimen was peripheral blood, collected in a trial of Ad26.COV2.S vaccine versus placebo. The source of these receptors is a person between 18 and 59 years old who received the Ad26.COV2.S COVID-19 vaccine or a placebo.

This chain connects TRBV7-3 to TRBJ1-1; TRBD1 matches 8 bases. Trimming cost V 3 bases and J 10 bases; bases outside gene matches: 10. Germline values: CDR1 SGHTA, CDR2 FQGTGA. The CDR3 consists of 14 residues. CDR3 sequence (DNA): TGTGCCAGCAGCTTGGACAGGGCGGTGGGGCCAGCTTTCTTT. It is translated as CASSLDRAVGPAFF.

V gene TRBV3-1 (or the pseudogene TRBV3-2) combines with J gene TRBJ1-2, with 7 bases that match TRBD1. Germline CDR1 is LGHDT and CDR2 is YNNKEL (reference sequence). The CDR3 sequence is 16 residues long. With V trimmed by 5 bases and J by 6 bases, 15 bases remained unmatched. CDR3 coding DNA: TGTGCCAGCAGCTTCAAGATCCCTAGGGGGCAGAATGGCTACACCTTC. It codes for CASSFKIPRGQNGYTF.

This clone has just a few counts. The genes are TRBV15 and TRBJ2-2, with D hard to call. Trimming left V 0 bases short and J 3 bases short, with 11 bases between. The CDR3 totals 16 residues. Germline values: CDR1 LNHNV, CDR2 YYDKDF (reference sequence). The CDR3 nucleotides read TGTGCCACCAGCAGAGATCTTGCAGGTTACACCGGGGAGCTGTTTTTT. Protein sequence: CATSRDLAGYTGELFF. Full variable domain (remainder filled in from reference TRBV15 and TRBJ2-2): DAMVIQNPRYQVTQFGKPVTLSCSQTLNHNVMYWYQQKSSQAPKLLFHYYDKDFNNEADTPDNFQSRRPNTSFCFLDIRSPGLGDTAMYLCATSRDLAGYTGELFFGEGSRLTVL.

The V call is TRBV7-2, the J call TRBJ2-1; D is perhaps TRBD1 or TRBD2 (6 bases each). The ends were cut back, 3 bases at V and 9 bases at J, with 18 bases in the middle. Germline-derived CDR1 and CDR2 are SGHTA and FQGNSA. This CDR3 contains 15 residues. The CDR3 DNA is TGTGCCAGCAGCTTTTCCACCGGGAGAGGGGGTGAGCAGTTCTTC. It is translated as CASSFSTGRGGEQFF.

The CDR3 here is CASTLLYNEQFF. CDR3 sequence (DNA): TGTGCCAGCACCCTTTTATACAATGAGCAGTTCTTC. The chain combines TRBV2 with TRBJ2-1, with D unresolved. Trimming left V 7 bases short and J 4 bases short, with 8 bases between. CDR1 is SNHLY, CDR2 FYNNEI, per germline. CDR3 length: 12 residues. Filled out from reference TRBV2 and TRBJ2-1, the complete variable domain reads EPEVTQTPSHQVTQMGQEVILRCVPISNHLYFYWYRQILGQKVEFLVSFYNNEISEKSEIFDDQFSVERPDGSNFTLKIRSTKLEDSAMYFCASTLLYNEQFFGPGTRLTVL.

CDR3 protein: CASSRGGHEQYF. The DNA of the CDR3 is TGTGCCAGTAGTAGGGGGGGCCACGAGCAGTACTTC. The genes are TRBV19 and TRBJ2-7; D perhaps matches TRBD2 (7 bases). Germline values: CDR1 LNHDA, CDR2 SQIVND (reference sequence). The CDR3 contains 12 residues. With 4 bases removed from V and 5 bases from J, the gap between germline ends came to 9 bases. The full variable domain, in which reference TRBV19 and TRBJ2-7 provide the parts outside the CDR3, is DGGITQSPKYLFRKEGQNVTLSCEQNLNHDAMYWYRQDPGQGLRLIYYSQIVNDFQKGDIAEGYSVSREKKESFPLTVTSAQKNPTAFYLCASSRGGHEQYFGPGTRLTVT.

Only one count was recorded for this clone. This chain uses TRBV4-2 with TRBJ1-6, with 7 nucleotides matching TRBD1. V lost 0 bases and J lost 10; bases outside the gene matches: 6. This CDR3 spans 15 amino acids. Germline values: CDR1 LGHNA, CDR2 YNFKEQ. The CDR3: CASSQDEQGPSPLHF. CDR3 in DNA: TGTGCCAGCAGCCAAGATGAACAGGGGCCATCACCCCTCCACTTT.

The V call is TRBV19, the J call TRBJ2-2; no definite D call. The V end was cut by 3 bases, the J end by 7 bases, with 9 bases between. This CDR3 spans 13 amino acids. In germline, CDR1 is LNHDA, CDR2 SQIVND (reference sequence). CDR3 amino acids: CASSIVNVGELFF. The CDR3 DNA reads TGTGCCAGTAGTATCGTAAACGTCGGGGAGCTGTTTTTT.